The source of this T cell receptor beta chain is a study of blood T cells in healthy people across ages. Overall study findings and caveats: Diversity estimates drawn from one million T cells were deemed underestimates. Unsorted PBMC material precluded a definitive naive versus antigen-experienced comparison. Lack of knowledge of donor CMV status possibly confounded expanded clonotype changes.

Looked up from germline, CDR1 is SGHTA and CDR2 is FQGNSA. Trimming left V 5 bases short and J 2 bases short, with 11 bases between. The CDR3 is 14 amino acids. Points on this clonotype: Antigen specificity is unknown.

It was with a sample-barcoded 5' primer and a J-beta primer mix that a second PCR of roughly 6 to 11 cycles was run. TCRdb re-analysed the 5' RACE reads in MiXCR, keeping a single row per CDR3 protein. The sample holds about 1.5 million distinct CDR3 sequences, about 42% seen once. V usage is TRBV7-2 and J usage is TRBJ2-3; D might be TRBD1 (5 bases). The clonotype comes from a woman aged 18 to 35 in good health. Sequenced material: blood. The CDR3 region is CASSLRVYTDTQYF. Here the CDR3 DNA reads TGTGCCAGCAGCCTCAGGGTCTACACAGATACGCAGTATTTT.